The clone carrying this T cell receptor (beta chain) was detected only a few times. The PCR had 60 Vbeta and 13 Jbeta primers. The table came from immunoSEQ multiplex PCR; TCRdb's copy has only in-frame clones and leaves some out. This table holds about 190,000 clones, roughly four fifths found once. The source of the sample is a study of cytomegalovirus exposure and HLA in healthy donors. The J segment lost 4 bases and the V segment lost 2 bases, leaving 5 bases of the junction unmatched. Looked up from germline, CDR1 is SGHAT and CDR2 is FQNNGV. This CDR3 has 15 amino acids. The V and J genes are TRBV11-2 and TRBJ1-1, with 9 bases that match TRBD1. The source material was PBMCs. This receptor was obtained from a woman under 40 in good health and CMV-seropositive. The CDR3 region has the DNA TGTGCCAGCAGCTTACCGCTGACAGGGGGCACTGAAGCTTTCTTT. Translation gives CASSLPLTGGTEAFF.